Below are 4 T cell receptor beta chains sequenced from a single sample in a study of molecular identifiers for immune sequencing clone quantification. MiXCR, applied by TCRdb to the PCR reads, yields one record per CDR3 protein. The sample contains approximately 630,000 distinct CDR3 sequences, 25% of which appear only once. Specimen: naive CD8+ T cells from blood, with Jurkat cell RNA spiked in. Subset defined: FACS-sorted CD8+CD4-CCR7+CD45RA+ naive T cells. The receptors were gathered from a human donor in good health. Some libraries in this study had Jurkat cell RNA spiked in.

The chain has TRBV7-9 and TRBJ2-1; TRBD1 agrees at 7 bases. CDR3 length equals 16 residues. The trim removed 1 base at V and 2 bases at J, leaving 5 bases unmatched. The germline V gene has CDR1 SEHNR and CDR2 FQNEAQ (reference sequence). The CDR3 loop is CASSLEGAVAYNEQFF. DNA for the CDR3: TGTGCCAGCAGCTTAGAGGGGGCAGTGGCCTACAATGAGCAGTTCTTC.

This clonotype has more than one count but fewer than ten. The V and J genes are TRBV27 and TRBJ2-7; D not certain. Trimming pared 1 base from V and 0 bases from J, leaving 10 bases between. The CDR3 is made up of 15 amino acids. CDR1 and CDR2 from the germline V gene are MNHEY and SMNVEV (reference sequence). Here the CDR3 reads CASSLLDGSSYEQYF. CDR3 DNA: TGTGCCAGCAGTTTATTAGACGGAAGCTCCTACGAGCAGTACTTC.

This clonotype was detected only a few times. The rearrangement links TRBV19 to TRBJ2-3; unclear D gene. This CDR3 contains 14 residues. V was trimmed by 5 bases and J by 7 bases, leaving 16 bases between them. The germline V gene encodes CDR1 LNHDA and CDR2 SQIVND (reference sequence). CDR3 residues: CASSPGPNRHTQYF. The CDR3, as DNA: TGTGCCAGTAGTCCAGGACCAAACCGCCATACGCAGTATTTT.

This clonotype was detected only a few times. The rearrangement joins TRBV6-5 to TRBJ2-2, with D perhaps matching TRBD2 (6 bases). V was pared by 0 bases and J by 7 bases, with 12 bases between. Per germline, CDR1 MNHEY and CDR2 SVGAGI. The CDR3 is 15 residues long. The CDR3 nucleotides are TGTGCCAGCAGTTACTCTGCGGGGTTTCACGGGGAGCTGTTTTTT. Protein sequence: CASSYSAGFHGELFF.